This passage covers 12 T cell receptor beta chains from one sample sequenced in a study of CD8+CD57+ T cells in acquired aplastic anemia. Sequencing involved patients with CD8+CD57+ cell expansion previously shown by flow cytometry. TCR beta VDJ and CDR3 profiles were obtained from a genomic DNA template. TCRdb used MiXCR to reprocess the reads, holding one entry per CDR3 protein. The table shows around 200,000 distinct CDR3 sequences, with less than 75% occurring only once. The sequencing input was sorted CD4+, CD8+, or CD8+CD57+ T cells (not recorded which) from PBMCs. The receptors stem from a human donor with aplastic anemia.

This rearrangement joins TRBV10-3 to TRBJ2-7, with D possibly TRBD1 on 6 matching bases. V gave up 4 bases and J gave up 7 bases, with 14 bases separating them. The CDR3 has 13 residues. Germline assignment: CDR1 ENHRY and CDR2 SYGVKD. CDR3 region: CAISGSSGQEQYF. The DNA for the CDR3 is TGTGCCATCAGTGGGTCCAGCGGACAGGAGCAGTACTTC.

Comments on this clonotype: Germline and junction disagree at one end, which may indicate a read error. The chain uses TRBV19 and TRBJ2-1; maybe TRBD1 (6 bases). The CDR3 runs to 13 residues. In germline, CDR1 is LNHDA, CDR2 SQIVND (reference sequence). The CDR3 DNA follows: TGTGCTAGTACAGGGTATTACTACAATGAGCAGTTCTTC. Translating it yields CASTGYYYNEQFF. The full variable domain, in which reference TRBV19 and TRBJ2-1 provide the parts outside the CDR3, is DGGITQSPKYLFRKEGQNVTLSCEQNLNHDAMYWYRQDPGQGLRLIYYSQIVNDFQKGDIAEGYSVSREKKESFPLTVTSAQKNPTAFYLCASTGYYYNEQFFGPGTRLTVL.

Remarks on this clonotype: A much larger clone differs from this one at a single base, so this may be a read error. V and J are TRBV27 and TRBJ2-1, with D unresolved. The CDR3 is 13 residues long. Germline CDR1 is MNHEY and CDR2 is SMNVEV (reference sequence). The V and J ends lost 3 bases and 10 bases respectively, with 13 bases between them. CDR3: CASSLSGTYEQFF. The CDR3 DNA reads as TGTGCCAGCAGTTTGTCAGGAACCTACGAGCAGTTCTTC.

The V gene is TRBV15, the J gene TRBJ1-1; TRBD1 might be the D (6 bases). The CDR3 runs to 13 residues. Trimming took 4 bases from V and 6 from J, leaving 12 bases between them. The germline gives CDR1 LNHNV, CDR2 YYDKDF (reference sequence). The CDR3 DNA reads as TGTGCCACCAGCACTGTGACAGGTCCTGAAGCTTTCTTT. Protein: CATSTVTGPEAFF.

This clonotype has more than one count but fewer than ten. This chain uses TRBV7-9 with TRBJ1-1; D not resolved. Germline CDR1 and CDR2: SEHNR and FQNEAQ (reference sequence). With 0 bases removed from V and 7 bases from J, the gap between germline ends came to 9 bases. CDR3 length: 13 residues. This CDR3 reads CASSLAGSDEAFF. The DNA for the CDR3 is TGTGCCAGCAGCTTAGCCGGGTCTGATGAAGCTTTCTTT.

This sequence joins TRBV2 and TRBJ1-2; tentative D call: TRBD1 (6 bases). The V gene lost 1 base and the J gene lost 6 bases, with 18 bases spanning the gap. The CDR3 is made up of 16 amino acids. Germline assignment: CDR1 SNHLY and CDR2 FYNNEI. The DNA for the CDR3 is TGTGCCAGCAGTGAAGAGCCGGTGGGGACAATCGATGGCTACACCTTC. Encoded protein: CASSEEPVGTIDGYTF.

The chain is built from TRBV6-6 and TRBJ1-4; D is unclear. The CDR3 covers 11 residues. Germline V lookup: CDR1 MNHNY, CDR2 SVGAGI (reference sequence). V lost 6 bases, J lost 6 bases, and 5 bases lay in between. CDR3 loop: CASREDEKLFF. The CDR3 bases are TGTGCCAGCAGGGAAGATGAAAAACTGTTTTTT.

This clonotype occurred a few times. The CDR3 DNA reads TGCAGCGTAAAGGGGGAAGGTGGGGCCAACGTCCTGACTTTC. Translation: CSVKGEGGANVLTF. The rearrangement links TRBV29-1 to TRBJ2-6, with D possibly matching TRBD1 (6 bases). The CDR3 length is 14 residues. Germline values: CDR1 SQVTM, CDR2 ANQGSEA. V lost 6 bases, J lost 3 bases, and 12 bases lay in between.

This CDR3 reads CASSLTAGTKNIQYF. The CDR3 nucleotides are TGTGCCAGCAGCTTAACAGCAGGGACCAAAAACATTCAGTACTTC. J is TRBJ2-4 and V is TRBV7-6, with D perhaps TRBD1 (5 bases). The CDR3 is 15 amino acids. The ends were cut back, 2 bases at V and 2 bases at J, with 10 bases in the middle. Germline CDR1 is SGHVS and CDR2 is FNYEAQ. The full variable domain, in which reference TRBV7-6 and TRBJ2-4 provide the parts outside the CDR3, is GAGVSQSPRYKVTKRGQDVALRCDPISGHVSLYWYRQALGQGPEFLTYFNYEAQQDKSGLPNDRFSAERPEGSISTLTIQRTEQRDSAMYRCASSLTAGTKNIQYFGAGTRLSVL.

The chain is built from TRBV12-3 or TRBV12-4 and TRBJ1-6, with no clear D. This CDR3 is 11 amino acids long. V was shortened by 6 bases and J by 7 bases, with 4 bases between the two germline ends. CDR3 sequence reads: CASRLNSPLHF. The CDR3 DNA sequence: TGTGCCAGCAGGTTAAATTCACCCCTCCACTTT.

This clonotype came up a few times. This chain joins TRBV24-1 and TRBJ2-5, with TRBD1 identical over 8 bases. V was pared by 3 bases and J by 5 bases, with 4 bases of the junction left unmatched. This CDR3 has 14 amino acids. Germline lookup yields CDR1 KGHDR and CDR2 SFDVKD. For the CDR3, the DNA is TGTGCCACCAGTGATCATGGGACAGGCGAGACCCAGTACTTC. It encodes CATSDHGTGETQYF.

The V call is TRBV15, the J call TRBJ2-3, with 8 bases identical to TRBD1. After removal of 10 bases from V and 5 bases from J, the junction contained 8 bases not matched to a gene. CDR1 and CDR2 from the germline V gene are LNHNV and YYDKDF (reference sequence). This CDR3 is built from 13 residues. CDR3 DNA: TGTGCCATCCGGGACAGGCCAGAAGATACGCAGTATTTT. Its protein is CAIRDRPEDTQYF.